This TCR beta chain was identified in a study of T cell clonality in common variable immunodeficiency. Study-wide points: Links between repertoire features and CVID complications were heterogeneity-limited. Common variable immunodeficiency TCR beta sequences reportedly had fewer deletions and N-nucleotide insertions.

Data came from immunoSEQ multiplex PCR; TCRdb stores just in-frame clones and leaves some out. Listed for the sample are 30,000 or so clones, none seen a single time. This clone was counted between two and nine times. The antigen is undetermined. This clonotype was obtained from a person aged 18-69 years in good health. Material for sequencing was peripheral blood mononuclear cells.

The CDR3 is CASSLAPNDYTF. CDR3 DNA, as far as it was read: TGTGCCAGTAGTTTGGCCCCCAATGAC. J is TRBJ1-2 and V is TRBV19; no clear D. The read ends 3 residues before the CDR3 terminus; that terminus is restored from the germline J gene. Germline V gene data show CDR1 as LNHDA and CDR2 as SQIVND (reference sequence). There are 12 residues in the CDR3.